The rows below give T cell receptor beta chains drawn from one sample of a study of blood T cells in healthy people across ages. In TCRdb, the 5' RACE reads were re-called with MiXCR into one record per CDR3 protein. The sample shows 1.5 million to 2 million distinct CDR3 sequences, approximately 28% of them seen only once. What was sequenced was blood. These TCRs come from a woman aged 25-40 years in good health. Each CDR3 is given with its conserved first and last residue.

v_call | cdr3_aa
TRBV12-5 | CASGYIREIGLAGRRYEQYF
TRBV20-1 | CSATSGTSGKAVYNEQFF
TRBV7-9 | CASSARYGARDEQFF
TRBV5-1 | CASSLTGTSNTGELFF
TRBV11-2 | CASSFEVAESSYEQYF
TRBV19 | CASSNPMEPQHF
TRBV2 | CASSEVRDHNEQFF
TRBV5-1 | CASSPTGTGENIQYF
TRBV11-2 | CASSETSVRYEQYF
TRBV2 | CASRAGTAQETQFF